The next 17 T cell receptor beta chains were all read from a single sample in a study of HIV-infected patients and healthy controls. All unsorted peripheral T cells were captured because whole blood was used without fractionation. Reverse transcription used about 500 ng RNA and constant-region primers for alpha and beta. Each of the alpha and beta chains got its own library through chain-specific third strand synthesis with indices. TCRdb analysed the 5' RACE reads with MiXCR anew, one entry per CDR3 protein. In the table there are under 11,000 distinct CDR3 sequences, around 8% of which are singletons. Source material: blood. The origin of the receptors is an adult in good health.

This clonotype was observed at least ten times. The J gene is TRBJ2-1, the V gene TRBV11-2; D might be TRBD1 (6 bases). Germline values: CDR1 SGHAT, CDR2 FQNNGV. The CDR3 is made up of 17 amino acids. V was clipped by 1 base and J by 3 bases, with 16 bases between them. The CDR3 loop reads CASSLGPGTKLYNEQFF. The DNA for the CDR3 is TGTGCCAGCAGCTTAGGTCCCGGGACAAAACTCTACAATGAGCAGTTCTTC. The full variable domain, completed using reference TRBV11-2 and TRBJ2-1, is EAGVAQSPRYKIIEKRQSVAFWCNPISGHATLYWYQQILGQGPKLLIQFQNNGVVDDSQLPKDRFSAERLKGVDSTLKIQPAKLEDSAVYLCASSLGPGTKLYNEQFFGPGTRLTVL.

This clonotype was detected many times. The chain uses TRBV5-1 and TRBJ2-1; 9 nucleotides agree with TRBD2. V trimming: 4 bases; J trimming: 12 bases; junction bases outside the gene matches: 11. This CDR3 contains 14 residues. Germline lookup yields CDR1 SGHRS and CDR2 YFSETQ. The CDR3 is CASSVGLAGSGQFF. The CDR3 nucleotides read TGCGCCAGCAGCGTGGGACTAGCAGGGTCTGGGCAGTTCTTC.

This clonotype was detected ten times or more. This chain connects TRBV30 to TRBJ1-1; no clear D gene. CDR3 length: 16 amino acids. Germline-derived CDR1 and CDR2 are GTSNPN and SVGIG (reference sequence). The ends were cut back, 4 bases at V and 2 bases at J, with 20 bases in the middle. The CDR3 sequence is CAWITSPGRVNTEAFF. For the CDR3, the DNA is TGTGCCTGGATTACCTCCCCCGGGCGGGTTAACACTGAAGCTTTCTTT.

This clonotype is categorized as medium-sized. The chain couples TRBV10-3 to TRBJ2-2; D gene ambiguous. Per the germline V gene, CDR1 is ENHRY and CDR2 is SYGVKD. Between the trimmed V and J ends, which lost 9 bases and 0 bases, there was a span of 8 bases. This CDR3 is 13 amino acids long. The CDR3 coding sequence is TGTGCCATTGGGTATTCGAACACCGGGGAGCTGTTTTTT. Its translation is CAIGYSNTGELFF.

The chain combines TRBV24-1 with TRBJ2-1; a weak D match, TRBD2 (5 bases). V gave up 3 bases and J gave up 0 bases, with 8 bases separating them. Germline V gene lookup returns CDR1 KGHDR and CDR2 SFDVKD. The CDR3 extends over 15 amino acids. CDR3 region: CATSDTGSSYNEQFF. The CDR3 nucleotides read TGTGCCACCAGTGATACGGGGAGCTCCTACAATGAGCAGTTCTTC.

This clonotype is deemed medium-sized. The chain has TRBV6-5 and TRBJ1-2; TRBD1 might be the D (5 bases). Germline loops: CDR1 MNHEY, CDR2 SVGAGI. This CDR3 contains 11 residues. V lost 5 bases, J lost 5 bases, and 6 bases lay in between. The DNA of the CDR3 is TGTGCCAGCAGTGACAGATATGGCTACACCTTC. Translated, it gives CASSDRYGYTF.

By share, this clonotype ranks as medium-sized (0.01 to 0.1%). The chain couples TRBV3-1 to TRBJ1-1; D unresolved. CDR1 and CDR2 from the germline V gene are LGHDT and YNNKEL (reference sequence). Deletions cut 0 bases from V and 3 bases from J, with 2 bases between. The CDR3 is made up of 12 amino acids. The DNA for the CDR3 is TGTGCCAGCAGCCAAGATGACACTGAAGCTTTCTTT. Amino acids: CASSQDDTEAFF.

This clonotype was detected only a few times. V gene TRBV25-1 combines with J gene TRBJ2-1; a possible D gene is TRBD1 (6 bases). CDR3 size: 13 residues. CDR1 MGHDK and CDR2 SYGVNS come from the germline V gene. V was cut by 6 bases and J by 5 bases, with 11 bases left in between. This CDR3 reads CASSRQVNNEQFF. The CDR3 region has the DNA TGTGCCAGCAGCCGACAGGTTAACAATGAGCAGTTCTTC. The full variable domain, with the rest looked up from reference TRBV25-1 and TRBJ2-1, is EADIYQTPRYLVIGTGKKITLECSQTMGHDKMYWYQQDPGMELHLIHYSYGVNSTEKGDLSSESTVSRIRTEHFPLTLESARPSHTSQYLCASSRQVNNEQFFGPGTRLTVL.

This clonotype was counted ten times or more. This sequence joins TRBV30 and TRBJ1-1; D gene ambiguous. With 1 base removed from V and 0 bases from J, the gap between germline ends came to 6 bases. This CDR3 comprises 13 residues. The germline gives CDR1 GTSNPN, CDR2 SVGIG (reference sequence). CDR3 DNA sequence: TGTGCCTGGAGTGGGGGTATGAACACTGAAGCTTTCTTT. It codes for CAWSGGMNTEAFF.

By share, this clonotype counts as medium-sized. CDR3 sequence (DNA): TGCGCCAGCAGCGGACAGGGCTTCTACAATGAGCAGTTCTTC. Translation: CASSGQGFYNEQFF. The chain employs TRBV4-1 and TRBJ2-1; 8 bases are shared with TRBD1. With V trimmed by 5 bases and J by 3 bases, 3 bases remained unmatched. CDR3 length: 14 residues. The germline V gene has CDR1 MGHRA and CDR2 YSYEKL.

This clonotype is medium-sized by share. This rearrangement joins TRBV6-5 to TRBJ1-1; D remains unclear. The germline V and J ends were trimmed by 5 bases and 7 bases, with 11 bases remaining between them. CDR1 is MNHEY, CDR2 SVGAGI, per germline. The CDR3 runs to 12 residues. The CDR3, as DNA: TGTGCCAGCAGTCCGTCGGGCCGTGAAGCTTTCTTT. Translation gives CASSPSGREAFF.

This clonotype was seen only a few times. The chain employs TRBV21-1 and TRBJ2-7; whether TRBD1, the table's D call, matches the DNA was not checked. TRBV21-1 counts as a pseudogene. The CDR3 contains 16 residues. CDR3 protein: CASSQGGTGSDYEQYF. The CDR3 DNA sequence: TGTGCCAGCAGCCAAGGAGGCACAGGGTCAGACTACGAGCAGTACTTC.

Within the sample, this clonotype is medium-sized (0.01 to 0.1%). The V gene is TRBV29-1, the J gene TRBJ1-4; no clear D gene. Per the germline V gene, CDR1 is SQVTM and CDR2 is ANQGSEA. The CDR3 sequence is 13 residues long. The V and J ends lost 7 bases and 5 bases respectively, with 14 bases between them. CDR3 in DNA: TGCAGCGGACGGACGGGAGGAAATGAAAAACTGTTTTTT. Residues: CSGRTGGNEKLFF. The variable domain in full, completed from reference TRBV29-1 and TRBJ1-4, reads SAVISQKPSRDICQRGTSLTIQCQVDSQVTMMFWYRQQPGQSLTLIATANQGSEATYESGFVIDKFPISRPNLTFSTLTVSNMSPEDSSIYLCSGRTGGNEKLFFGSGTQLSVL.

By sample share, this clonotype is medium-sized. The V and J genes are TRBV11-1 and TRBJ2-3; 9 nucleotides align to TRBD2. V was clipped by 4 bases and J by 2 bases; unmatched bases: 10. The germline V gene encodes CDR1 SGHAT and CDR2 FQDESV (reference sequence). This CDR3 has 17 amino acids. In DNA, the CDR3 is TGTGCCAGCAGCTACTACCAGACTAGCGGATTCACAGATACGCAGTATTTT. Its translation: CASSYYQTSGFTDTQYF.

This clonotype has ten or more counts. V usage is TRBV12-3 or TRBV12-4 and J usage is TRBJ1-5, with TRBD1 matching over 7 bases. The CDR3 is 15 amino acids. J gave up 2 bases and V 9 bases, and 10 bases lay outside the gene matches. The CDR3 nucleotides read TGTGCCAGACCCCCCAACAGGGGTTGCAATCAGCCCCAGCATTTT. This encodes CARPPNRGCNQPQHF.

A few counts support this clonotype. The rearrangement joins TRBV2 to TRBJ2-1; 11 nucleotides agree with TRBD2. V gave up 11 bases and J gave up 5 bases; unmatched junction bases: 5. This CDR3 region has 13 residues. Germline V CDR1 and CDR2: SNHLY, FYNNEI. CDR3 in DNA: TGTGCCGCACCGGGACTAGCGGACAATGAGCAGTTCTTC. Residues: CAAPGLADNEQFF. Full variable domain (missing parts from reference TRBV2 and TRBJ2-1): EPEVTQTPSHQVTQMGQEVILRCVPISNHLYFYWYRQILGQKVEFLVSFYNNEISEKSEIFDDQFSVERPDGSNFTLKIRSTKLEDSAMYFCAAPGLADNEQFFGPGTRLTVL.

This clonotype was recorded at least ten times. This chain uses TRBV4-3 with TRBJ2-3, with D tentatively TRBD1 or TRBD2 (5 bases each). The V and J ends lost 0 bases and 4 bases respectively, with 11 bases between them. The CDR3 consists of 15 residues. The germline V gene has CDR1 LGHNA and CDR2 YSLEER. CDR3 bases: TGCGCCAGCAGCCAAGATAGGGGAGTCCCAGATACGCAGTATTTT. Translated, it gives CASSQDRGVPDTQYF.